These 15 T cell receptor beta chains originate from one sample sequenced in a study of blood T cell repertoires in COVID-19. The assay was immunoSEQ multiplex PCR, and TCRdb's table has in-frame clones only and misses some. The data contain some 110,000 clones, over 75% of them seen just once; the ten biggest clones take up about 2.5%. The sequenced sample was peripheral blood. These receptors originate from a man aged 45-65 years with acute or convalescent COVID-19.

The V and J genes are TRBV5-1 and TRBJ2-1; 10 bases match TRBD2. Germline V CDR1 and CDR2: SGHRS, YFSETQ. V was pared by 0 bases and J by 8 bases, with 5 bases of the junction left unmatched. The CDR3 is 15 residues long. CDR3 in amino acids: CASSLEEREGHEQFF. DNA for the CDR3: TGCGCCAGCAGCTTGGAGGAGCGGGAGGGCCATGAGCAGTTCTTC.

The chain joins TRBV28 to TRBJ2-7; TRBD2 agrees at 9 bases. The CDR3 consists of 16 residues. With V trimmed by 2 bases and J by 3 bases, 8 bases remained unmatched. Per the germline V gene, CDR1 is MDHEN and CDR2 is SYDVKM. The DNA of the CDR3 is TGTGCCAGCAGTTTAACAGGAGCGGGAGGTTTCTACGAGCAGTACTTC. Residues: CASSLTGAGGFYEQYF.

This chain connects TRBV9 to TRBJ1-5; D remains ambiguous. Germline-derived CDR1 and CDR2 are SGDLS and YYNGEE. The CDR3 is 13 amino acids. Trimming left V 4 bases short and J 7 bases short, with 12 bases between. CDR3 DNA sequence: TGTGCCAGCAGCACCGGGGAGCGGCAGCCCCAGCATTTT. Encoded protein: CASSTGERQPQHF.

This clone has a handful of counts. The chain joins TRBV5-8 to TRBJ2-7, with a possible D match to TRBD2 (6 bases). Germline lookup yields CDR1 SGHTS and CDR2 YDEGEE. The CDR3 consists of 15 residues. V shed 4 bases and J shed 3 bases, with 17 bases lying between them. In DNA form, the CDR3 reads TGTGCCAGCAGCCGCCCGGGGGTGCTCGTCTACGAGCAGTACTTC. It is translated as CASSRPGVLVYEQYF.

The chain joins TRBV4-1 to TRBJ2-7, with D maybe TRBD2 (5 bases). CDR3 size: 13 residues. Germline CDR1 MGHRA, CDR2 YSYEKL. Trimming left V 4 bases short and J 0 bases short, with 7 bases between. The CDR3 region is CASSPGSSYEQYF. The CDR3 DNA reads TGCGCCAGCAGCCCGGGGAGCTCCTACGAGCAGTACTTC.

The chain is built from TRBV6-4 and TRBJ2-3; D is unclear. The CDR3 runs 11 residues. Germline V gene lookup returns CDR1 MRHNA and CDR2 SNTAGT. The V gene lost 2 bases and the J gene lost 14 bases, with 11 bases spanning the gap. DNA for the CDR3: TGTGCCAGCAGTGACCGTAGTCTTTGGTATTTT. This gives the protein CASSDRSLWYF.

This chain links TRBV11-2 with TRBJ2-7; 8 bases fit TRBD2. This CDR3 comprises 15 residues. J gave up 4 bases and V 6 bases, and 11 bases lay outside the gene matches. Per germline, CDR1 SGHAT and CDR2 FQNNGV. The CDR3 here is CASRVGRGGFYEQYF. Written as DNA, the CDR3 is TGTGCCAGCAGAGTAGGGCGCGGGGGGTTTTACGAGCAGTACTTC.

As for this clone: The junction shows a germline mismatch at one end, possibly a read error. This chain uses TRBV28 with TRBJ1-1; TRBD1 agrees at 8 bases. Germline CDR1 is MDHEN and CDR2 is SYDVKM. The CDR3 covers 12 residues. The CDR3 loop reads CASSYGQGRVEF. CDR3 sequence (DNA): TGTGCCAGCAGTTACGGACAGGGACGGGTTGAATTT.

The chain is built from TRBV7-8 and TRBJ2-4, with 7 bases matching TRBD2. CDR1 SGHVS and CDR2 FQNEAQ come from the germline V gene. This CDR3 has 13 amino acids. V shed 4 bases and J 12 bases; nucleotides not matched to a gene: 9. CDR3 in DNA: TGTGCCAGCAGCTCGAGAGGTAGCGGGTATCAGTACTTC. Its translation is CASSSRGSGYQYF.

J is TRBJ2-1 and V is TRBV11-2; 9 positions match TRBD2. This CDR3 region has 16 residues. The V and J ends lost 1 base and 7 bases, in that order; junction bases with no gene match: 8. Germline assignment: CDR1 SGHAT and CDR2 FQNNGV. The CDR3 region is CASSLGLVAGVNEQFF. CDR3 DNA sequence: TGTGCCAGCAGCTTAGGACTGGTAGCGGGGGTAAATGAGCAGTTCTTC. The full variable domain, completed using reference TRBV11-2 and TRBJ2-1, is EAGVAQSPRYKIIEKRQSVAFWCNPISGHATLYWYQQILGQGPKLLIQFQNNGVVDDSQLPKDRFSAERLKGVDSTLKIQPAKLEDSAVYLCASSLGLVAGVNEQFFGPGTRLTVL.

This clone was observed at least ten times. The rearrangement links TRBV27 to TRBJ1-4; D gene ambiguous. Trimming took off 6 bases at V and 0 bases at J, with 11 bases between the two ends. The germline V gene encodes CDR1 MNHEY and CDR2 SMNVEV (reference sequence). The CDR3 loop spans 15 amino acids. Here the CDR3 reads CASSTARTTNEKLFF. The CDR3 DNA sequence: TGTGCCAGCAGCACTGCGCGTACAACTAATGAAAAACTGTTTTTT.

This chain links TRBV30 with TRBJ2-1, with 9 bases fitting TRBD2. CDR1 GTSNPN and CDR2 SVGIG come from the germline V gene (reference sequence). The CDR3 has 13 amino acids. V lost 3 bases to trimming and J lost 9 bases; unmatched junction nucleotides: 6. The DNA of the CDR3 is TGTGCCTGGAGAGCTAGCGGGGTTCCTGAGCAGTTCTTC. Its protein product is CAWRASGVPEQFF.

V gene TRBV18 combines with J gene TRBJ1-4; 8 nucleotides line up with TRBD1. The germline V gene has CDR1 KGHSH and CDR2 LQKENI. The CDR3 totals 14 residues. Trimming removed 3 bases from V and 8 bases from J; junction bases left unmatched: 5. CDR3 in amino acids: CASSPSTGDEKLFF. Written as DNA, the CDR3 is TGTGCCAGCTCACCTTCGACAGGGGACGAAAAACTGTTTTTT. The full variable domain, completed using reference TRBV18 and TRBJ1-4, is NAGVMQNPRHLVRRRGQEARLRCSPMKGHSHVYWYRQLPEEGLKFMVYLQKENIIDESGMPKERFSAEFPKEGPSILRIQQVVRGDSAAYFCASSPSTGDEKLFFGSGTQLSVL.

This clone was detected once. The chain links TRBV11-3 to TRBJ2-7; 7 nucleotides align to TRBD1. The CDR3 totals 15 residues. Looked up from germline, CDR1 is SGHNT and CDR2 is YENEEA. After removal of 3 bases from V and 4 bases from J, the junction contained 9 bases not matched to a gene. In nucleotides, the CDR3 is TGTGCCAGCAGCTTGGCCGGCTCAGGGGGATACGAGCAGTACTTC. Encoded protein: CASSLAGSGGYEQYF.

In this sample, this clone turned up a few times. The chain couples TRBV4-1 to TRBJ2-3; D gene uncertain. There are 18 residues in the CDR3. V was shortened by 4 bases and J by 2 bases, with 22 bases between the two germline ends. Germline loops: CDR1 MGHRA, CDR2 YSYEKL. CDR3 nucleotide sequence: TGCGCCAGCAGCCCGACCCCCCGGGTAGCCCTCTACACAGATACGCAGTATTTT. This encodes CASSPTPRVALYTDTQYF.